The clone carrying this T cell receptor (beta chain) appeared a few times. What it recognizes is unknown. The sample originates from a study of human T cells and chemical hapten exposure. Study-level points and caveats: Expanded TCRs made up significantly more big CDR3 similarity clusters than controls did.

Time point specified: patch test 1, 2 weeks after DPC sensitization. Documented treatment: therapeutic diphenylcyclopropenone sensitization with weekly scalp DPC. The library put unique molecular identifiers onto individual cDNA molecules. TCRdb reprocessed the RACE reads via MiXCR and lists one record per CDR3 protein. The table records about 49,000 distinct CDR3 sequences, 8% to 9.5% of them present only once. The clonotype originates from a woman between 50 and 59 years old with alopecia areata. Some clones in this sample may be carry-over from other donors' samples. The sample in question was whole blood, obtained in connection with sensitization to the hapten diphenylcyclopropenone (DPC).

CDR3 protein: CASSLGSGRNTGELFF. DNA for the CDR3: TGTGCCAGCAGTTTAGGTAGCGGGAGGAACACCGGGGAGCTGTTTTTT. V is TRBV12-3 or TRBV12-4 and J is TRBJ2-2; 9 nucleotides align to TRBD2. This CDR3 region has 16 residues. Trimming at V came to 1 base and at J to 1 base, leaving 1 base not matched to a gene.